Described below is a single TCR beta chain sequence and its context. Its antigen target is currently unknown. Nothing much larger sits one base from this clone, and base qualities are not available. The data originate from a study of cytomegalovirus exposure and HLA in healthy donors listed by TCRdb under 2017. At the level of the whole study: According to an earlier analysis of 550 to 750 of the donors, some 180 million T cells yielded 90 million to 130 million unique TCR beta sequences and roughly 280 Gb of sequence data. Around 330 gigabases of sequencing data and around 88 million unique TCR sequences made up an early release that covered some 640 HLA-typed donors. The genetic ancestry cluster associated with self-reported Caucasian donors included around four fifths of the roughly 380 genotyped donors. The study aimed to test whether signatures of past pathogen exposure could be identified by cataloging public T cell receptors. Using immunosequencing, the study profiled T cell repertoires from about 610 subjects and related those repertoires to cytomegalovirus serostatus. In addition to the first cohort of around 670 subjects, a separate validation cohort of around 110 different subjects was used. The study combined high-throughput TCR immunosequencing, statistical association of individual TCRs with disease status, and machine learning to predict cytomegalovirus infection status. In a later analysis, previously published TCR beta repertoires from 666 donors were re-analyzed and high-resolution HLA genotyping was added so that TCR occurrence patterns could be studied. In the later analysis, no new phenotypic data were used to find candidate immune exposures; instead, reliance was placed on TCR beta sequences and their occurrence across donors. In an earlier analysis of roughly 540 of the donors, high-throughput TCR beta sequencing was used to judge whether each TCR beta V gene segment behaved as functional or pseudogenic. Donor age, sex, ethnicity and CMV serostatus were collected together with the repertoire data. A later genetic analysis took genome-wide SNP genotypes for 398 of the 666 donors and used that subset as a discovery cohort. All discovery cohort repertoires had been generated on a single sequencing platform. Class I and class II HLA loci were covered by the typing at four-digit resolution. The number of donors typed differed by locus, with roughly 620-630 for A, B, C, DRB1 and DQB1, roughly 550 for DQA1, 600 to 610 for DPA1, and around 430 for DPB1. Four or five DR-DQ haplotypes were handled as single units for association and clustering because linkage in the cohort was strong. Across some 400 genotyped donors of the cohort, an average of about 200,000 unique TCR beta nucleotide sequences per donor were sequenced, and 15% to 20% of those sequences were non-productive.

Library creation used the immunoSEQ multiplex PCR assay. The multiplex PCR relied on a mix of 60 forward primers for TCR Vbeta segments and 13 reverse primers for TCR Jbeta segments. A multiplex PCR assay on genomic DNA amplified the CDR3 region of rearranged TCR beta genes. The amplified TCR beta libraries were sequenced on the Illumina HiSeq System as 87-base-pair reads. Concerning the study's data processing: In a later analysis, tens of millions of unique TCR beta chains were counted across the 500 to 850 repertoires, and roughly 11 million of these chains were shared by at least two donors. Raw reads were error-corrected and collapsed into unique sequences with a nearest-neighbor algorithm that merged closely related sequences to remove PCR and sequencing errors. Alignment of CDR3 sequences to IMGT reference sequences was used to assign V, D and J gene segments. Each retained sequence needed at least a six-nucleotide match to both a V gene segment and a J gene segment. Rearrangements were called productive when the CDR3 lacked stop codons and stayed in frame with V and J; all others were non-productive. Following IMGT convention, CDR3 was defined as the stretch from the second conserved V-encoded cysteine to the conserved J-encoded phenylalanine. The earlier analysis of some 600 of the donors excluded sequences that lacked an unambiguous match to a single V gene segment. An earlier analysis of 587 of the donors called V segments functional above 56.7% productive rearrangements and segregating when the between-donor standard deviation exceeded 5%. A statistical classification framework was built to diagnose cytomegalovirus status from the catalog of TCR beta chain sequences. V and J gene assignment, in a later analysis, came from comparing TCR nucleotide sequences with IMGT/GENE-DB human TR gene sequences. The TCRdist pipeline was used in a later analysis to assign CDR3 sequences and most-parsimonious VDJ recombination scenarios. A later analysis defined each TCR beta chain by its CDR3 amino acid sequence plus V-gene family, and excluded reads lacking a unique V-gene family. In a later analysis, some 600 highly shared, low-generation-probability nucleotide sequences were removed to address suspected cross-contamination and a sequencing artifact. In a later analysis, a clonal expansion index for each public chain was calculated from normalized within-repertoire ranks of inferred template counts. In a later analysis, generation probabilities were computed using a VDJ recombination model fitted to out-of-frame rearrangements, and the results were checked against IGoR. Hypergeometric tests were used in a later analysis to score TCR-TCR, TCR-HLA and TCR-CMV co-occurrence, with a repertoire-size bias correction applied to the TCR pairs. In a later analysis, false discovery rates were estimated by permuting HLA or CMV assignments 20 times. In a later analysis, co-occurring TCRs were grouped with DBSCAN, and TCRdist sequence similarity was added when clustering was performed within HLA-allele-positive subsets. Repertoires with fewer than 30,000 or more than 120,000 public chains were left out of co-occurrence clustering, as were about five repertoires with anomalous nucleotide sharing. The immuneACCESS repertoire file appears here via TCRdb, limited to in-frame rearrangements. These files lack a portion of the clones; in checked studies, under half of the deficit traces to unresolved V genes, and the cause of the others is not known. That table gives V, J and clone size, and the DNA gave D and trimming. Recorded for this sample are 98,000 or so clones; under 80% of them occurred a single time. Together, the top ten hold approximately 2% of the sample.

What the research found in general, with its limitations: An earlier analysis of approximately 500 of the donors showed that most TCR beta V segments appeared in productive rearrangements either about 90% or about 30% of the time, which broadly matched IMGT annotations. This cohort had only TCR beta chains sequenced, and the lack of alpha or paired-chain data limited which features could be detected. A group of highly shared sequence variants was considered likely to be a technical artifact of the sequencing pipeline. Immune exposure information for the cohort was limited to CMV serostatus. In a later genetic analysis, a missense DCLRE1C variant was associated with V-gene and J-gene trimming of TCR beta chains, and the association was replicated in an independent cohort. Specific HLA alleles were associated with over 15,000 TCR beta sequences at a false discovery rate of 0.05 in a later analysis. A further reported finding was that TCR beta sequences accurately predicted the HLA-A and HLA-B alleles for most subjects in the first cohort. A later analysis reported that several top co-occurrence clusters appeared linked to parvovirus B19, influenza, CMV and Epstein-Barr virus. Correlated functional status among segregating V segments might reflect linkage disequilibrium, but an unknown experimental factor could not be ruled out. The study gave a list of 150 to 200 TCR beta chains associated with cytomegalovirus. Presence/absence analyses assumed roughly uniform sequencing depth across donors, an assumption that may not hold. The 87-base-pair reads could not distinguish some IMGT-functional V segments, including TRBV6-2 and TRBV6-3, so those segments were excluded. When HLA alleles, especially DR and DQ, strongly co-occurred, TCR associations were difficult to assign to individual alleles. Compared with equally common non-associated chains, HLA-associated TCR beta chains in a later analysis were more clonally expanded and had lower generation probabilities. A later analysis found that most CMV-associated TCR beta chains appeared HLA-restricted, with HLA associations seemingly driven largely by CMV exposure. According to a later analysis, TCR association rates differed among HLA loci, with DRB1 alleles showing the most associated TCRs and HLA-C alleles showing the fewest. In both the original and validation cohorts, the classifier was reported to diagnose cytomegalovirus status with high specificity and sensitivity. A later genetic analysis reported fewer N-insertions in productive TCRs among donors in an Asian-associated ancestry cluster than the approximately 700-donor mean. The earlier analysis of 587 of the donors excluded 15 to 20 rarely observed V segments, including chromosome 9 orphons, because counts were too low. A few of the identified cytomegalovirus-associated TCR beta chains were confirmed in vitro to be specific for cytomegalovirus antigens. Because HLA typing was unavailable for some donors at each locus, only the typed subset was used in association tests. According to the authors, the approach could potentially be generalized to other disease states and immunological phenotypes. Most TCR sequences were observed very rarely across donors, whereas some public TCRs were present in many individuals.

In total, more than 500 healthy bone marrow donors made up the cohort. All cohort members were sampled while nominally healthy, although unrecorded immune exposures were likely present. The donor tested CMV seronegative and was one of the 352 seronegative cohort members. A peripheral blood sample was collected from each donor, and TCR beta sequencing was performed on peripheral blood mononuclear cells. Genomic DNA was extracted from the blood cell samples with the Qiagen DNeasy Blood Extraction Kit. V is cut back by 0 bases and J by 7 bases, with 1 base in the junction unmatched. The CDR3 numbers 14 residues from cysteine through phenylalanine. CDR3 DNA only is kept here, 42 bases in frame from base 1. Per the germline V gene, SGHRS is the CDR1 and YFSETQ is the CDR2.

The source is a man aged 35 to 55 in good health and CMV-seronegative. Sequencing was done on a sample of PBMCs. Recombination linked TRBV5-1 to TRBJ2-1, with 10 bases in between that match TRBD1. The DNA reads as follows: TGCGCCAGCAGCTTGGGGGGACAGGGGAATGAGCAGTTCTTC. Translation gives CASSLGGQGNEQFF. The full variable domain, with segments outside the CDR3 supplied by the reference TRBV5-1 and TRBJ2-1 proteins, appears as KAGVTQTPRYLIKTRGQQVTLSCSPISGHRSVSWYQQTPGQGLQFLFEYFSETQRNKGNFPGRFSGRQFSNSRSEMNVSTLELGDSALYLCASSLGGQGNEQFFGPGTRLTVL.